These T cell receptor beta chains were read from a single sample in a study of cytomegalovirus exposure and HLA in healthy donors. Profiling relied on immunoSEQ multiplex PCR, and the TCRdb table lists in-frame clones only, not all of them. The top ten clones hold 3% of a sample with 95,000 to 120,000 clones, 70% to 85% of them seen once. The sample was PBMCs. Every receptor here comes from a woman younger than 35 in good health and CMV-seronegative. The CDR3 runs from the conserved cysteine through the conserved F or W. D genes are given only for firm matches. Not every row has a clone size; where given, it reads once, few, many or a size class.

TGCGCCAGCAGCTTGAGGGGGCTTTCCGACGAGCAGTACTTC	CASSLRGLSDEQYF	TRBV5-1	TRBJ2-7	14	TRBD1	.
TGTGCCTGGAGCAGGGCCGATCAGCCCCAGCATTTT	CAWSRADQPQHF	TRBV30	TRBJ1-5	12	.	.
TGCGCCAGCAGACCCTTTACAGGGTTCATGAACACTGAAGCTTTCTTT	CASRPFTGFMNTEAFF	TRBV5-1	TRBJ1-1	16	.	.
TGTGCCAGCAGTTCCGTTTACGAGCAGTACTTC	CASSSVYEQYF	TRBV6-1	TRBJ2-7	11	.	.
TGTGCCAGCTCACCCGACAGGGATAGCACTGAAGCTTTCTTT	CASSPDRDSTEAFF	TRBV18	TRBJ1-1	14	TRBD1	.
TGTGCCAGTAGTACCATGAGGTTGCAGTTCTTC	CASSTMRLQFF	TRBV19	TRBJ2-1	11	.	.
TGTGCCAGCAGTCGGACTAGCGGGAACACCGGGGAGCTGTTTTTT	CASSRTSGNTGELFF	TRBV7-8	TRBJ2-2	15	TRBD2	once
TGTGCTAGTGGTTTGGGGGGCGCAGAGACCTATGGCTACACCTTC	CASGLGGAETYGYTF	TRBV12-5	TRBJ1-2	15	.	.
TGTGCCAGCAGCCCACTCCGACATTCTGGAGAGCAGTACTTC	CASSPLRHSGEQYF	TRBV9	TRBJ2-7	14	.	.
TGCGCCAGCAGCTTGGGACAGGGGATTGAAGCTTTCTTT	CASSLGQGIEAFF	TRBV5-1	TRBJ1-1	13	TRBD1	.
TGTGCCAGCAGCCAAGATCTACTAGCGGCCGCGAACACCGGGGAGCTGTTTTTT	CASSQDLLAAANTGELFF	TRBV14	TRBJ2-2	18	TRBD2	.
TGTGCCAGCAGCACCCGGACTAGCGGGGGAACAGATACGCAGTATTTT	CASSTRTSGGTDTQYF	TRBV4-2	TRBJ2-3	16	TRBD2	few
TGTGCCAGCAGCGACCGACTAGCGGGGGGGCAAGAGACCCAGTACTTC	CASSDRLAGGQETQYF	TRBV7-9	TRBJ2-5	16	TRBD2	.
TGTGCCTGGAGTCCCGACACGGACTATGGCTACACCTTC	CAWSPDTDYGYTF	TRBV30	TRBJ1-2	13	.	.
TGTGCCAGCAGTCCGGGGACAGGGGTCTTCAATGAGCAGTTCTTC	CASSPGTGVFNEQFF	TRBV6-5	TRBJ2-1	15	TRBD1	.
TGTGCCAGCAGTCCGAGCGGGGGGGCCCGTAATGAGCAGTTCTTC	CASSPSGGARNEQFF	TRBV13	TRBJ2-1	15	TRBD2	.
TGTGCCATCAGTGAGTCCCAGCGGGGCGGAGATACGCAGTATTTT	CAISESQRGGDTQYF	TRBV10-3	TRBJ2-3	15	TRBD2	.
TGTGCCAGCAGCTTAGGGGAGAGCAATCAGCCCCAGCATTTT	CASSLGESNQPQHF	TRBV7-9	TRBJ1-5	14	.	.
TGTGCCAGCAGTTACCGACAGGGTATTTCCTACGAGCAGTACTTC	CASSYRQGISYEQYF	TRBV6-5	TRBJ2-7	15	TRBD1	.
TGTGCCAGCAGCACAGGGCCCGGTGAGCAGTTCTTC	CASSTGPGEQFF	TRBV27	TRBJ2-1	12	.	.
TGTGCCAGCAGCTTAGAAGTAGCGGGGACCTACGAGCAGTACTTC	CASSLEVAGTYEQYF	TRBV11-2	TRBJ2-7	15	TRBD2	.
TGCGCCAGCAGCTTGGAAGGAGTGGACACAGATACGCAGTATTTT	CASSLEGVDTDTQYF	TRBV5-1	TRBJ2-3	15	.	.
TGTGCCAGCAGCCCTGACAGGGCTGAAAAACTGTTTTTT	CASSPDRAEKLFF	TRBV6-5	TRBJ1-4	13	TRBD1	.
TGCAGCGTTGATTTAGTAGCATCTGAAGCTTTCTTT	CSVDLVASEAFF	TRBV29-1	TRBJ1-1	12	.	.
TGCGCCAGCAGCTCTCGGACTAGTGCCGACGAGCAGTACTTC	CASSSRTSADEQYF	TRBV5-1	TRBJ2-7	14	TRBD2	.
TGTGCCAGCTTAAACCGGTTACAGGGTTGGACTGAAGCTTTCTTT	CASLNRLQGWTEAFF	TRBV27	TRBJ1-1	15	.	.
TGTGCCACCACGGACACACGCTACGAGCAGTACTTC	CATTDTRYEQYF	TRBV28	TRBJ2-7	12	.	.
TGCGCCAGCAGTGACACAACCACCGGGGAGCTGTTTTTT	CASSDTTTGELFF	TRBV10-2	TRBJ2-2	13	.	.
TGTGCCAGCAGACCTAGATCGTCCGGGGAGCTGTTTTTT	CASRPRSSGELFF	TRBV7-9	TRBJ2-2	13	.	.
TGTGCCAGCAGTTCTGGACTAGCGGGGGGTACTAGCACAGATACGCAGTATTTT	CASSSGLAGGTSTDTQYF	TRBV27	TRBJ2-3	18	TRBD2	.
TGTGCCTGGAGTGTGGCGGGGTCCGCCGGGGAGCTGTTTTTT	CAWSVAGSAGELFF	TRBV30	TRBJ2-2	14	.	.
TGTGCCAGCAGCGGACCACAGGGCGCAAAACTGTTTTTT	CASSGPQGAKLFF	TRBV9	TRBJ1-4	13	.	.
TGTGCCAGCTCACCACGAGACACGGCGTTCTACGAGCAGTACTTC	CASSPRDTAFYEQYF	TRBV18	TRBJ2-7	15	.	once
TGTGCCTGGAGTGACGGACAGGTTAATTCACCCCTCCACTTT	CAWSDGQVNSPLHF	TRBV30	TRBJ1-6	14	TRBD1	.
TGTGCCAGCAGCCCTTGGGGGGAAACCTATGGCTACACCTTC	CASSPWGETYGYTF	TRBV6-5	TRBJ1-2	14	.	.
TGTGCCAGCAGCCAAAGTGCCGGACAGGGTAGTGGTACGCAGTATTTT	CASSQSAGQGSGTQYF	TRBV7-3	TRBJ2-3	16	TRBD1	.
TGTGCCAGCAGTTCTTTCAGGGTGGGTGAAGCTTTCTTT	CASSSFRVGEAFF	TRBV27	TRBJ1-1	13	.	.